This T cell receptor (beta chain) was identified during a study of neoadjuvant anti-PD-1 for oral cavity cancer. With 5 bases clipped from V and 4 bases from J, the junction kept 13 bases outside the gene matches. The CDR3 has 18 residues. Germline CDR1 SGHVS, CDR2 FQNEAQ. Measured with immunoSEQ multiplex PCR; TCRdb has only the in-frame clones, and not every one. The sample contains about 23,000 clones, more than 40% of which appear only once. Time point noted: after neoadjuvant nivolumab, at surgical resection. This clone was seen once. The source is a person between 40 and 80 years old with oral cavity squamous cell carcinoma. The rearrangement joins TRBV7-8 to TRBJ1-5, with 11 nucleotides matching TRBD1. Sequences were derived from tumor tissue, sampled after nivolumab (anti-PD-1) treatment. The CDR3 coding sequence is TGTGCCAGCAGCCTACAGAGCCACGGGGACAGGGGGAATCAGCCCCAGCATTTT. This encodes CASSLQSHGDRGNQPQHF.